These T cell receptor beta chains were read from a single sample in a study of cytomegalovirus exposure and HLA in healthy donors. Assay used: immunoSEQ multiplex PCR; TCRdb lists only in-frame clones, some missing. The sample holds 120,000 to 150,000 clones, 60% to 80% seen once. The sample was PBMCs. Receptors were obtained from a woman aged 25 to 45 in good health and CMV-seronegative. Each CDR3 is given with its conserved first and last residue. D genes are given only for firm matches. The size field is filled for only some rows; it gives once, few, many or a size class.

NA	TRBV10-3	TRBJ1-5	NA	CAISEVGVYSNQPQHF	TGTGCCATCAGTGAGGTCGGGGTATATAGCAATCAGCCCCAGCATTTT
NA	TRBV5-8	TRBJ1-4	NA	CASSTGVGINEKLFF	TGTGCCAGCAGCACGGGGGTGGGGATTAATGAAAAACTGTTTTTT
NA	TRBV11-2	TRBJ2-3	TRBD2	CASSLSGPSTDTQYF	TGTGCCAGCAGCCTTAGCGGGCCTAGCACAGATACGCAGTATTTT
NA	TRBV27	TRBJ2-1	TRBD1	CASILGRSNLARTGGLQFF	TGTGCCAGCATTCTGGGACGATCGAATTTGGCCCGGACAGGGGGCTTGCAGTTCTTC
NA	TRBV7-6	TRBJ1-2	NA	CASSLGGGNGYTF	TGTGCCAGCAGCTTAGGGGGGGGCAATGGCTACACCTTC
NA	TRBV9	TRBJ1-3	TRBD1	CASSVTGDNTIYF	TGTGCCAGCAGCGTGACAGGGGACAACACCATATATTTT
NA	TRBV4-2	TRBJ1-1	NA	CASSQEEGRENTEAFF	TGTGCCAGCAGCCAAGAGGAGGGCAGGGAGAACACTGAAGCTTTCTTT
NA	TRBV18	TRBJ2-5	TRBD1	CASRGQAYGETQYF	TGTGCCAGCCGGGGACAGGCCTACGGGGAGACCCAGTACTTC
NA	TRBV4-2	TRBJ1-4	NA	CASSLRGRDLDEKLFF	TGTGCCAGCAGCCTCAGGGGCAGGGACCTTGATGAAAAACTGTTTTTT
NA	TRBV6-5	TRBJ2-3	TRBD1	CASSPAGQVADTQYF	TGTGCCAGCAGTCCCGCGGGACAGGTTGCAGATACGCAGTATTTT
NA	TRBV14	TRBJ1-5	NA	CASSQFGGASSNQPQHF	TGTGCCAGCAGCCAGTTCGGGGGGGCATCAAGCAATCAGCCCCAGCATTTT
NA	TRBV6-1	TRBJ2-3	TRBD1	CASRPRGRTDTQYF	TGTGCCAGCAGGCCCAGGGGGCGCACAGATACGCAGTATTTT
NA	TRBV10-3	TRBJ2-7	NA	CAISPYGQSSEQYF	TGTGCCATCAGCCCTTACGGACAGTCCAGCGAGCAGTACTTC
NA	TRBV4-1	TRBJ2-5	TRBD1	CASSQRPDRGGETQYF	TGCGCCAGCAGCCAACGCCCCGACAGGGGAGGAGAGACCCAGTACTTC
NA	TRBV30	TRBJ1-1	NA	CAWSKTTGATEAFF	TGTGCCTGGAGTAAAACGACAGGAGCCACTGAAGCTTTCTTT
few	TRBV28	TRBJ2-7	NA	CASRQGISNEQYF	TGTGCCAGCAGGCAGGGCATTAGCAACGAGCAGTACTTC
NA	TRBV2	TRBJ2-2	NA	CASRDARGGELFF	TGTGCCAGCAGAGACGCCCGAGGCGGGGAGCTGTTTTTT
NA	TRBV2	TRBJ1-5	TRBD1	CASTEDRPMANQPQHF	TGTGCCAGCACCGAGGACAGGCCAATGGCTAATCAGCCCCAGCATTTT
few	TRBV19	TRBJ1-4	TRBD1	CASTEGTGVEKLFF	TGTGCCAGTACCGAAGGGACAGGGGTGGAAAAACTGTTTTTT
NA	TRBV29-1	TRBJ2-3	NA	CSGRGGTSTDTQYF	TGCAGCGGTAGGGGGGGAACGAGCACAGATACGCAGTATTTT
once	TRBV6-1	TRBJ2-1	TRBD2	CASSEERGFFNEQFF	TGTGCCAGCAGTGAGGAGCGGGGGTTCTTCAATGAGCAGTTCTTC
NA	TRBV5-6	TRBJ2-3	NA	CASSLSGPQDTQYF	TGTGCCAGCAGCTTAAGCGGGCCGCAGGATACGCAGTATTTT
NA	TRBV6-5	TRBJ2-5	NA	CASSVKGGETQYF	TGTGCCAGCAGTGTGAAGGGGGGGGAGACCCAGTACTTC
NA	TRBV7-9	TRBJ1-2	NA	CASSPQEGYGYTF	TGTGCCAGCAGCCCACAGGAGGGATATGGCTACACCTTC
NA	TRBV19	TRBJ2-7	TRBD1	CATPRTGGTHEQYF	TGTGCCACCCCAAGGACAGGGGGGACTCACGAGCAGTACTTC
once	TRBV11-2	TRBJ2-5	NA	CASSATGETQYF	TGTGCCAGCAGCGCGACAGGAGAGACCCAGTACTTC
few	TRBV4-1	TRBJ2-2	TRBD2	CASSQQAGANTGELFF	TGCGCCAGCAGCCAGCAAGCGGGGGCGAACACCGGGGAGCTGTTTTTT
NA	TRBV13	TRBJ1-1	NA	CASSLNLQAFF	TGTGCCAGCAGCTTAAATCTTCAAGCTTTCTTT